The T cell receptor (beta chain) described here comes from a study of shared clonotypes between healthy human individuals. Trimming cost V 6 bases and J 5 bases, with 14 bases left between them. This CDR3 has 14 amino acids. Germline lookup yields CDR1 LNHDA and CDR2 SQIVND (reference sequence). Sequencing was performed with immunoSEQ multiplex PCR; in TCRdb, only in-frame clones are kept and a portion is missing. The sample includes some 900,000 clones, over 60% of them seen just once. The source is a man between 18 and 35 years old in good health. The V call is TRBV19, the J call TRBJ1-5; TRBD1 is a possible D gene (5 bases). The sequenced sample was memory CD4+ T cells sorted from blood. Subset in this sample: CD45RA-negative fraction. In nucleotides, the CDR3 is TGTGCCAGTAGATCTCTGGGGGTCCATCAGCCCCAGCATTTT. Its translation: CASRSLGVHQPQHF.